The sequence of this T cell receptor beta chain was determined in a study of T cells in Graves' hyperthyroidism and ophthalmopathy. Study-wide results and caveats: Progression to ophthalmopathy was predicted a median of roughly 6.6 months early.

CDR3 length: 16 residues. Germline trimming cut 5 bases from V and 0 bases from J; bases unmatched to any gene: 5. Germline lookup yields CDR1 SGHVS and CDR2 FQNEAQ. Template material for amplifying TCR beta CDR3 regions consisted of RNA transcripts. During a first-round RT-PCR of the TCR CDR3, the HTBI primer set was used. MiXCR, applied by TCRdb to the multiplex PCR reads, yields one record per CDR3 protein. The sample lists about 210,000 distinct CDR3 sequences; under 20% were seen once. Graves' hyperthyroidism qualified as stable when ophthalmopathy did not progress within 18 months. Exclusion followed for patients with uncontrolled infection, other autoimmune disease, pregnancy or lactation. Concerning this clonotype itself: Its antigen is currently unknown.

The receptor comes from a man in his fifties or sixties with Graves' hyperthyroidism. This chain connects TRBV7-8 to TRBJ1-5, with 9 bases identical to TRBD1. The sequencing input was blood. CDR3 bases: TGTGCCAGCAGCCCCTGGACAGGGGCTAGCAATCAGCCCCAGCATTTT. Protein product: CASSPWTGASNQPQHF.